The present TCR beta chain was sequenced within a study of blood T cell repertoires in COVID-19. Study-wide context: COVID-19 samples, acute and convalescent, were from the United States, Italy and Spain. Sample material is recorded as cDNA or gDNA derived from T cells, B-cell-depleted T cells, or PBMCs.

This CDR3 comprises 15 residues. V dropped 6 bases and J dropped 4; count of bases not matched to a gene: 7. Germline V gene lookup returns CDR1 SGHTA and CDR2 FQGNSA. Original processing methods: Researchers report that nucleated cell counts were estimated from reference gene primer amplification. Profiling relied on immunoSEQ multiplex PCR, and the TCRdb table lists in-frame clones only, not all of them. For V, J and clone size, that table is used; D and trimming come from the DNA. The data hold some 220,000 clones, with around 84% observed a single time. The TCR comes from a human donor in a cohort sampled during active COVID-19. The chain is built from TRBV7-2 and TRBJ2-1; 9 nucleotides match TRBD2. Sequencing was done on a sample of peripheral blood. CDR3 sequence: CASSSTSGQYNEQFF. The CDR3 nucleotides are TGTGCCAGCAGTTCTACTAGCGGGCAATACAATGAGCAGTTCTTC.